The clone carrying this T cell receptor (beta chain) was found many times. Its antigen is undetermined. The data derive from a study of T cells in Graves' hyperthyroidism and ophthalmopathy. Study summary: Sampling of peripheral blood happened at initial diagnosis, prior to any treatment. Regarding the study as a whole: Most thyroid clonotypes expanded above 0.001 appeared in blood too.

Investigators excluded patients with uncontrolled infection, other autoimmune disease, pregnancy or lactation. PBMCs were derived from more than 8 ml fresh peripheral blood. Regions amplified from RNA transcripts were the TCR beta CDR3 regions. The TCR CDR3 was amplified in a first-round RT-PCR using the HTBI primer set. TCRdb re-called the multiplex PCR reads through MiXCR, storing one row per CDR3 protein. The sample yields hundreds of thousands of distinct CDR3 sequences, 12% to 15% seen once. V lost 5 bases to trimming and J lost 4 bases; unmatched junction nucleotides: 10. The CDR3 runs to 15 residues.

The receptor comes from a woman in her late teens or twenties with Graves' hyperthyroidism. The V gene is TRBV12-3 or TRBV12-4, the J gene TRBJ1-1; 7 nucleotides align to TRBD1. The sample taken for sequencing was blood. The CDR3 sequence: CASSLPTGWSTEAFF. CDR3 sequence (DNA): TGTGCCAGCAGTCTACCGACAGGGTGGAGCACTGAAGCTTTCTTT.